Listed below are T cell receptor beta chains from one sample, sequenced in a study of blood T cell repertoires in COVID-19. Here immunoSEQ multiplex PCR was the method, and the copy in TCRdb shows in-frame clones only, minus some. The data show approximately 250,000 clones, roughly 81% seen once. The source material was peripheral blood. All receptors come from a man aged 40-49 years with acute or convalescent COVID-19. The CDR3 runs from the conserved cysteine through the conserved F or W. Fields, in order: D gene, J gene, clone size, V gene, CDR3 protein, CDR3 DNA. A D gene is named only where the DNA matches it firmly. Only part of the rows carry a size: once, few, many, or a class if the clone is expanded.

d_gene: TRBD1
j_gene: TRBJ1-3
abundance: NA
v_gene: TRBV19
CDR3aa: CASRNRGSSGNTIYF
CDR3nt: TGTGCCAGTAGGAACAGGGGGAGCTCTGGAAACACCATATATTTT

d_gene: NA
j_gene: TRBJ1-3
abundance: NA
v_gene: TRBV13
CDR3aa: CASSFRGGGNTIYF
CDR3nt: TGTGCCAGCAGCTTCCGCGGGGGGGGAAACACCATATATTTT

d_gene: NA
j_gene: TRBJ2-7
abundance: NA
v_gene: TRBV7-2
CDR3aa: CASSLASQAYEQYF
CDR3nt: TGTGCCAGCAGCTTAGCGTCCCAGGCCTACGAGCAGTACTTC

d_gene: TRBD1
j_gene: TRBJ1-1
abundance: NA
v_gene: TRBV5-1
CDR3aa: CASSSGQPGGTEAFF
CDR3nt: TGCGCCAGCAGCTCGGGACAGCCAGGGGGGACTGAAGCTTTCTTT

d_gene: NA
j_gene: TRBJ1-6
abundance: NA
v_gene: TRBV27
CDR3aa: CASRKYGVDYNSPLHF
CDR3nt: TGTGCCAGCAGGAAATACGGGGTTGACTATAATTCACCCCTCCACTTT

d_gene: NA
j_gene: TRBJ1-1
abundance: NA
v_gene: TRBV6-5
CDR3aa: CASSYSSPNYEAFF
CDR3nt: TGTGCCAGCAGTTACTCGAGCCCTAATTACGAGGCTTTCTTT

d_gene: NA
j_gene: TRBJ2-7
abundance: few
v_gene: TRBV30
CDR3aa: CAWNPDNSYEQYF
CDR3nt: TGTGCCTGGAATCCGGACAACTCCTACGAGCAGTACTTC

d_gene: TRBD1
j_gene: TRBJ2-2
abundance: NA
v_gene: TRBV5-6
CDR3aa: CASSGGTGWAGELFF
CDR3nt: TGTGCCAGCAGCGGAGGGACAGGGTGGGCCGGGGAGCTGTTTTTT

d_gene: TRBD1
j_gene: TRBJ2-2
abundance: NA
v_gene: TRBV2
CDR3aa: CASRGQGATGELFF
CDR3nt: TGTGCCAGCAGGGGACAGGGGGCAACCGGGGAGCTGTTTTTT

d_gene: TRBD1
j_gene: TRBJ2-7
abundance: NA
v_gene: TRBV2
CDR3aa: CASGKGQGVYEQYF
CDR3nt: TGTGCCAGCGGAAAGGGACAGGGGGTCTACGAGCAGTACTTC

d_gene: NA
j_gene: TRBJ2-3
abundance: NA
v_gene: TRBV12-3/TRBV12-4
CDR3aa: CASSLGPTDTQYF
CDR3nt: TGTGCCAGCAGTTTAGGGCCCACAGATACGCAGTATTTT

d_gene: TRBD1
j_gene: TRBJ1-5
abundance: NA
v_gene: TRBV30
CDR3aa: CACGTGSNQPQHF
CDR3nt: TGTGCCTGCGGGACAGGGTCCAATCAGCCCCAGCATTTT

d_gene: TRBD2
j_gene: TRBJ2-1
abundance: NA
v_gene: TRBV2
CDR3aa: CASRETVAGYNEQFF
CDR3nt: TGTGCCAGCAGGGAAACCGTAGCGGGGTACAATGAGCAGTTCTTC

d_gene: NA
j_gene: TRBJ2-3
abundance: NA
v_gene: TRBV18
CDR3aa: CASSVSRPADTQYF
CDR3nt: TGTGCCAGCTCGGTAAGCCGCCCCGCAGATACGCAGTATTTT

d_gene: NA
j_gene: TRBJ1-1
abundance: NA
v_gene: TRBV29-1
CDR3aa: CSVEALTTAMNTEAFF
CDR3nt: TGCAGCGTTGAAGCGTTAACAACAGCTATGAACACTGAAGCTTTCTTT

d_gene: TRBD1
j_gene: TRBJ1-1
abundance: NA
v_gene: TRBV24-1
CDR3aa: CATSRQGSTEAFF
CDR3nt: TGTGCCACCAGCCGACAGGGGTCCACTGAAGCTTTCTTT

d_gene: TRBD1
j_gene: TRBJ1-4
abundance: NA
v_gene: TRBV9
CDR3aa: CASSARDREEKLFF
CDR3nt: TGTGCCAGCAGCGCCCGGGACAGGGAAGAAAAACTGTTTTTT

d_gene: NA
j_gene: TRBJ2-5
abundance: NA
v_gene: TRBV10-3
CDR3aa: CAISVIGSQETQYF
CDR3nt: TGTGCCATCAGTGTAATCGGGTCTCAAGAGACCCAGTACTTC

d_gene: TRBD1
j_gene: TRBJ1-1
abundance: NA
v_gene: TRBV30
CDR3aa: CAWLFTGGGGGTEAFF
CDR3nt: TGTGCCTGGCTTTTCACAGGGGGTGGAGGAGGGACTGAAGCTTTCTTT

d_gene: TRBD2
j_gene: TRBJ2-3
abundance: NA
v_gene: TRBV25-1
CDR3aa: CASSELSGRGIDTQYF
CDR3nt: TGTGCCAGCAGTGAATTAAGCGGGCGGGGGATTGATACGCAGTATTTT

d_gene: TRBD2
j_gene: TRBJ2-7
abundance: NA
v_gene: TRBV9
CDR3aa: CASSVDSAGGYEQYF
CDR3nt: TGTGCCAGCAGCGTAGATTCGGCGGGGGGCTACGAGCAGTACTTC

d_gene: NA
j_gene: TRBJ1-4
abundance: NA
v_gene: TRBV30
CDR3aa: CAWSGGWATNEKLFF
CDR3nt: TGTGCCTGGAGTGGAGGGTGGGCAACTAATGAAAAACTGTTTTTT

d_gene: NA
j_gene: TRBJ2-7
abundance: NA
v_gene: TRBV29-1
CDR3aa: CSVEVPGAAYEQYF
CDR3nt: TGCAGCGTTGAAGTCCCAGGGGCGGCCTACGAGCAGTACTTC

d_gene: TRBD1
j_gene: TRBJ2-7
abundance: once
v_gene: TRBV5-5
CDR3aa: CASSYGQGADEQYF
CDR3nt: TGTGCCAGCAGCTATGGACAGGGGGCCGACGAGCAGTACTTC

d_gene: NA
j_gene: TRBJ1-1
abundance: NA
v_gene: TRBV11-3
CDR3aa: CASSEDSLNTEAFF
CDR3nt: TGTGCCAGCAGCGAGGACAGCTTGAACACTGAAGCTTTCTTT

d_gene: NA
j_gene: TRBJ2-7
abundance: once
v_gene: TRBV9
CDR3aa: CASSVGTAYEQYF
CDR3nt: TGTGCCAGCAGCGTAGGGACAGCCTACGAGCAGTACTTC

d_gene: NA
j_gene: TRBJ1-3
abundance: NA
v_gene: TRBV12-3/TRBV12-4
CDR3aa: CASRYRWDTIYF
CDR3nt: TGTGCCAGCAGATACAGGTGGGACACCATATATTTT

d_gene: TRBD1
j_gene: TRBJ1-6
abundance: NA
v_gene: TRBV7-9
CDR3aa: CASSLGQGANNSPLHF
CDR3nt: TGTGCCAGCAGCCTCGGACAGGGGGCGAATAATTCACCCCTCCACTTT

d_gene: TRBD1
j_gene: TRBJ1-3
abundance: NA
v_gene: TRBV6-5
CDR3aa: CAITGTGSSGNTIYF
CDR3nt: TGTGCCATCACCGGGACAGGCAGCTCTGGAAACACCATATATTTT

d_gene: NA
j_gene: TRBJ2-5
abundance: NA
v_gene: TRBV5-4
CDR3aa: CASSLGLEETQYF
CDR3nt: TGTGCCAGCAGCTTGGGTTTGGAGGAGACCCAGTACTTC

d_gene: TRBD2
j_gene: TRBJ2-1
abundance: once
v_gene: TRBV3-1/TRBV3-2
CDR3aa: CASSQEAGGPNYNEQFF
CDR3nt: TGTGCCAGCAGCCAGGAAGCGGGGGGGCCCAACTACAATGAGCAGTTCTTC

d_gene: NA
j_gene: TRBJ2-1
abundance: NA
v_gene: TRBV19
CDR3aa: CASSIGRYNEQFF
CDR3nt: TGTGCCAGTAGTATAGGCAGATACAATGAGCAGTTCTTC

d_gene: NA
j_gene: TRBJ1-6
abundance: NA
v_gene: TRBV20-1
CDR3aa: CSASLGAANSPLHF
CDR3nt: TGCAGTGCTAGTCTAGGGGCCGCTAATTCACCCCTCCACTTT

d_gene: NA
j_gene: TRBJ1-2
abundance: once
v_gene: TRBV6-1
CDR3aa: CASSAYLGGPNYGYTF
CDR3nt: TGTGCCAGCAGTGCTTATCTTGGGGGCCCTAACTATGGCTACACCTTC

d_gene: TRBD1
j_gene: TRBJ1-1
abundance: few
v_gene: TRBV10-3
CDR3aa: CAITRTQGASEAFF
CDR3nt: TGTGCCATCACTCGAACCCAGGGGGCGAGTGAAGCTTTCTTT

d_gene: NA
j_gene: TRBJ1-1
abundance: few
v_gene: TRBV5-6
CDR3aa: CASSFSGREAFF
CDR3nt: TGTGCCAGCAGCTTTTCAGGTCGGGAAGCTTTCTTT

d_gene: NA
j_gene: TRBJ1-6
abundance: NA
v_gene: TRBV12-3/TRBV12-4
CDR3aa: CASSGDGNSPLHF
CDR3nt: TGTGCCAGCTCGGGGGACGGAAATTCACCCCTCCACTTT

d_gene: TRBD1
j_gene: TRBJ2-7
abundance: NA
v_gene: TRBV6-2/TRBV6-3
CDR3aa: CASSFKLPLGQDYEQYF
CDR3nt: TGTGCCAGCAGTTTCAAACTACCCTTAGGACAGGACTACGAGCAGTACTTC

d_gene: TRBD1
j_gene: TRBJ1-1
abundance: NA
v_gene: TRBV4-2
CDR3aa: CASRPPGGQGFGNTEAFF
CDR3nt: TGTGCCAGCAGACCGCCGGGCGGACAGGGGTTCGGGAACACTGAAGCTTTCTTT

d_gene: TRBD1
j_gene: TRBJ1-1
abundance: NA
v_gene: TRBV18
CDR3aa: CASSPPRLQGGTEAFF
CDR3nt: TGTGCCAGCTCACCTCCTCGCCTACAGGGGGGGACTGAAGCTTTCTTT

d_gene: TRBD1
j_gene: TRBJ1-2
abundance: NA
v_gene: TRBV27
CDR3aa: CASSLSQTDRVSYGYTF
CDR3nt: TGTGCCAGCAGTTTATCGCAAACGGACAGGGTATCCTATGGCTACACCTTC

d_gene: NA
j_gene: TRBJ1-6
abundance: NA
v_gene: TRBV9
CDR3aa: CASSDTTGNSPLHF
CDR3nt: TGTGCCAGCAGCGATACTACAGGGAATTCACCCCTCCACTTT

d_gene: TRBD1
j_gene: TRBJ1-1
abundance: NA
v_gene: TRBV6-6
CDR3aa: CASSAPGQGTGTEAFF
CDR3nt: TGTGCCAGCAGTGCTCCGGGACAGGGGACTGGCACTGAAGCTTTCTTT

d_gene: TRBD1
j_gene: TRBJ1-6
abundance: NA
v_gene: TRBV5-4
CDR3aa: CASSLRTGDSPLHF
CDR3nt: TGTGCCAGCAGCTTGAGGACAGGGGATTCACCCCTCCACTTT

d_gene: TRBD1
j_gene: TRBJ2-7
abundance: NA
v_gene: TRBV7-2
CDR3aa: CASNDRVGIPYEQYF
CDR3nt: TGTGCCAGCAATGACAGGGTGGGAATTCCCTACGAGCAGTACTTC

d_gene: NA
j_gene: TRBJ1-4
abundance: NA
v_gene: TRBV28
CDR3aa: CASSLPLTGIGEKLFF
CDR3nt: TGTGCCAGCAGTCTCCCCCTGACAGGAATTGGTGAAAAACTGTTTTTT

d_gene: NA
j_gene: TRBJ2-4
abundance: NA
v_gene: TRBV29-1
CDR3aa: CSVESTVAKNIQYF
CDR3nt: TGCAGCGTTGAATCCACAGTAGCCAAAAACATTCAGTACTTC

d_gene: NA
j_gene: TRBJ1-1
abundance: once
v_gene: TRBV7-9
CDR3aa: CASSLDGRDTKGAFF
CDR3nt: TGTGCCAGCAGCTTAGATGGCCGGGATACCAAGGGAGCTTTCTTT

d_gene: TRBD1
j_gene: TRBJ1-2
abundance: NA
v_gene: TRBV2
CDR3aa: CASTGDRGNYGYTF
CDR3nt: TGTGCCAGCACCGGGGACAGGGGGAACTATGGCTACACCTTC

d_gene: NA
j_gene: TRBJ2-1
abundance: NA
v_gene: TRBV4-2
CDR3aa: CASSVLPAGSNEQFF
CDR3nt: TGTGCCAGCAGCGTCCTCCCCGCGGGGTCCAATGAGCAGTTCTTC

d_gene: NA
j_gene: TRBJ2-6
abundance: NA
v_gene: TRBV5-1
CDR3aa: CASSLELQGTGANVLTF
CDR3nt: TGCGCCAGCAGCCTGGAATTACAGGGAACTGGGGCCAACGTCCTGACTTTC

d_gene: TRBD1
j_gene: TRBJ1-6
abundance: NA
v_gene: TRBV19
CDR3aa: CASNDRGHSPLHF
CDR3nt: TGTGCCAGTAATGACAGGGGCCATTCACCCCTCCACTTT

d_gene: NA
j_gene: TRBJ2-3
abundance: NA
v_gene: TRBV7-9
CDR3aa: CASSTRGLNRDTQYF
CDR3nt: TGTGCCAGCAGCACCCGGGGACTCAATAGAGATACGCAGTATTTT

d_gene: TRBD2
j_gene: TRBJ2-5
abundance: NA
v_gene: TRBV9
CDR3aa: CASSVAGLAGTETQYF
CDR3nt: TGTGCCAGCAGCGTAGCAGGACTAGCGGGGACAGAGACCCAGTACTTC

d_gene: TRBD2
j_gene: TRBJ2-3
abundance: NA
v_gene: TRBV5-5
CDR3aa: CASSSTSGGRADTQYF
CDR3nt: TGTGCCAGCAGCTCAACTAGCGGGGGGCGGGCAGATACGCAGTATTTT